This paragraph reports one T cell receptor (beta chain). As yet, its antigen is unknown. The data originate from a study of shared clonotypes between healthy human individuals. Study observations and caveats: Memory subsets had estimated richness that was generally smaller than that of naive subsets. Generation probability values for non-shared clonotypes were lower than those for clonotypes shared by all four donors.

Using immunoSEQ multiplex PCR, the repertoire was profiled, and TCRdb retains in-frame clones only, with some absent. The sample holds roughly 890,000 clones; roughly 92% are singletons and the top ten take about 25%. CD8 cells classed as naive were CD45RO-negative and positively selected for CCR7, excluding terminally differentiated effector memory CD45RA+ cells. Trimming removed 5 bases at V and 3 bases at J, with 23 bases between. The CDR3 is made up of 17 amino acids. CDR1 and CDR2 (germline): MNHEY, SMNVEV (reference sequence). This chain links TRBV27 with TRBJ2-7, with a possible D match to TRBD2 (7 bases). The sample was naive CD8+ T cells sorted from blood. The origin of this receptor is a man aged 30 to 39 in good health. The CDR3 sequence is CASSGSLYREGIYEQYF. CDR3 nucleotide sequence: TGTGCCAGCAGTGGGTCCTTATACAGGGAGGGGATCTACGAGCAGTACTTC.